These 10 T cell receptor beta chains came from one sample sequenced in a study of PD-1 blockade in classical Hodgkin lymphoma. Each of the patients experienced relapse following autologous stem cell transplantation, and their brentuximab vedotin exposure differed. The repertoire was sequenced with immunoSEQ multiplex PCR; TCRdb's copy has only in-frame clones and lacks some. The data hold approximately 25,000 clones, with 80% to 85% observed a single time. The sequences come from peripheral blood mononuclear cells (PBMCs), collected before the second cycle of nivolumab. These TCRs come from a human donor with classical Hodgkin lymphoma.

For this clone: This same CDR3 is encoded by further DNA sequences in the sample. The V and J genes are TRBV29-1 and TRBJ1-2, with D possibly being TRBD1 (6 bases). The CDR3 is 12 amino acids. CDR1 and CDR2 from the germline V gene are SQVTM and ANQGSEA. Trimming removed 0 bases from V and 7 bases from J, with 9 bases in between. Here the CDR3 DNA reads TGCAGCGTTGAAGACAGGGGAGGTGGCTACACCTTC. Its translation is CSVEDRGGGYTF.

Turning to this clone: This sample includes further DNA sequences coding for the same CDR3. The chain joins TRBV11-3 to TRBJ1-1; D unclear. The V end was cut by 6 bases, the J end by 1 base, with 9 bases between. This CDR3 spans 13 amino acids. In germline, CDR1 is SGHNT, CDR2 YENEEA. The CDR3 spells CASSFSSNTEAFF. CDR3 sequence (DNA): TGTGCCAGCAGTTTCTCCTCGAACACTGAAGCTTTCTTT.

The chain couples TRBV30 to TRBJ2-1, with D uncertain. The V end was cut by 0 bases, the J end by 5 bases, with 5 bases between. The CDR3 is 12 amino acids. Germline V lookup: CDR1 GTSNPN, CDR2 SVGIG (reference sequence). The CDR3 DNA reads TGTGCCTGGAGTGTACGAGACAATGAGCAGTTCTTC. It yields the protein CAWSVRDNEQFF.

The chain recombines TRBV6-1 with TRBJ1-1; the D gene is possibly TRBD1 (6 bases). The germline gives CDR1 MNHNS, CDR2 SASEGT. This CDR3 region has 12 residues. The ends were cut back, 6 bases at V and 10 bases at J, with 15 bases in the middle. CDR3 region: CASSPTGFGAFF. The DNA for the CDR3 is TGTGCCAGCAGCCCGACAGGCTTTGGAGCTTTCTTT.

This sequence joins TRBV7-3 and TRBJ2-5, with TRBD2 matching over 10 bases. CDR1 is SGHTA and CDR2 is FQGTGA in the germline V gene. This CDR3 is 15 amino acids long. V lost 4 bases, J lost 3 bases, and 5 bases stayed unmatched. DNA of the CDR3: TGTGCCAGCAGCTCTGGGACTAGCGTTAAAGAGACCCAGTACTTC. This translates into CASSSGTSVKETQYF.

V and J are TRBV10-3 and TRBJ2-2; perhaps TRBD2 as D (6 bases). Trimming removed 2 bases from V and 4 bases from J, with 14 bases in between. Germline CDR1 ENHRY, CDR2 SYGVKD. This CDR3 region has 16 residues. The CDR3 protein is CAISERVRRGTGELFF. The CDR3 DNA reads TGTGCCATCAGTGAGCGTGTAAGGCGGGGCACCGGGGAGCTGTTTTTT.

The chain's CDR3 is CASSLAQLAGGYEQYF. The CDR3 DNA follows: TGTGCCAGCAGCTTAGCTCAGCTAGCGGGAGGGTACGAGCAGTACTTC. The chain combines TRBV7-8 with TRBJ2-7; 12 bases are shared with TRBD2. Losses at the gene ends were 0 bases for V and 4 bases for J; bases not matched to a gene: 4. The CDR3 is 16 amino acids. CDR1 is SGHVS and CDR2 is FQNEAQ in the germline V gene.

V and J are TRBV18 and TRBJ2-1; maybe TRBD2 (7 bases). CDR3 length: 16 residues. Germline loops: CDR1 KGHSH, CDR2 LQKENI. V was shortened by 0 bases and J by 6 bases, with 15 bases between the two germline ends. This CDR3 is CASSPPMGGGPNEQFF. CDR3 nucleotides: TGTGCCAGCTCACCACCCATGGGGGGGGGCCCCAATGAGCAGTTCTTC.

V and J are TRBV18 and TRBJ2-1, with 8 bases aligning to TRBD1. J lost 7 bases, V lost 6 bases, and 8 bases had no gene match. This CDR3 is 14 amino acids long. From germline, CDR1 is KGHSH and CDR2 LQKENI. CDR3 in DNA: TGTGCCAGCTCCCCCGACAGGGGCAGGAATGAGCAGTTCTTC. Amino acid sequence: CASSPDRGRNEQFF.

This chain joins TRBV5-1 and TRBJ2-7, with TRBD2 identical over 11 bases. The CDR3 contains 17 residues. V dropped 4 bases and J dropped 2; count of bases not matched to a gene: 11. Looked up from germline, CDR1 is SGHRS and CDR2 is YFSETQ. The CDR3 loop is CASSTGLAGSQPYEQYF. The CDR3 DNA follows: TGCGCCAGCAGCACCGGACTAGCGGGCTCGCAACCCTACGAGCAGTACTTC. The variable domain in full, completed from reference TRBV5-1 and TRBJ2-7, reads KAGVTQTPRYLIKTRGQQVTLSCSPISGHRSVSWYQQTPGQGLQFLFEYFSETQRNKGNFPGRFSGRQFSNSRSEMNVSTLELGDSALYLCASSTGLAGSQPYEQYFGPGTRLTVT.